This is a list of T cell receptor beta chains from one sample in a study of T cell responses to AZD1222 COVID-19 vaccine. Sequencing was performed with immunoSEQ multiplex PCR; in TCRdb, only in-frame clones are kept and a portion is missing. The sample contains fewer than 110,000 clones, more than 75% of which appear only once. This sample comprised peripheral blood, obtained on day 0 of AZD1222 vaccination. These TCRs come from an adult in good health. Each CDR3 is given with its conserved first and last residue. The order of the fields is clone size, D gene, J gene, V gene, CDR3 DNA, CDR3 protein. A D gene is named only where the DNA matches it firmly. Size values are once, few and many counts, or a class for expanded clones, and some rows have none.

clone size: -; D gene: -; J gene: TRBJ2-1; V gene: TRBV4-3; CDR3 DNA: TGCGCCAGCAGCCAAGATGGGGCTAGAAGCTCCTACAATGAGCAGTTCTTC; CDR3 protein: CASSQDGARSSYNEQFF
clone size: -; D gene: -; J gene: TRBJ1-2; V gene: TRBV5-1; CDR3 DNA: TGCGCCAGCAGCTTGGTGTTGGCACGGGGTTTGTTTGGCTACACCTTC; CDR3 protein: CASSLVLARGLFGYTF
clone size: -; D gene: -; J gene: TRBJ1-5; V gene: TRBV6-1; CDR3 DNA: TGTGCCAGCAGTGCGGGGGGCCTTCGTGGAAATCAGCCCCAGCATTTT; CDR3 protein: CASSAGGLRGNQPQHF
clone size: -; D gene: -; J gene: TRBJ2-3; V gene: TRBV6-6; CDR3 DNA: TGTGCCAGCCTGGGGAATCGTTATAGCACAGATACGCAGTATTTT; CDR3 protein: CASLGNRYSTDTQYF
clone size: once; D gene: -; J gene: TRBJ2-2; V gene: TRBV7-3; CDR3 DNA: TGTGCCAGCCGAGTCGGGAACACCGGGGAGCTGTTTTTT; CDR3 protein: CASRVGNTGELFF
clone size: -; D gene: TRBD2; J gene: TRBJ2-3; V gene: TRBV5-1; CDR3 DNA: TGCGCCAGCAGCTTGGCCGGGGGGACCACAGATACGCAGTATTTT; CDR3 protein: CASSLAGGTTDTQYF
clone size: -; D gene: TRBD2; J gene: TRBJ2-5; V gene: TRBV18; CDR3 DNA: TGTGCCAGCTCACCAACTATCGGGACTAGCGGCGGGTCAATACCGTACTTC; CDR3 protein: CASSPTIGTSGGSIPYF
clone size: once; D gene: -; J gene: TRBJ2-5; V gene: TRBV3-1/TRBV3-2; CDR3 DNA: TGTGCCAGCAGCCAAGGGTGGGGGGTTCAAGAGACCCAGTACTTC; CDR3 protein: CASSQGWGVQETQYF
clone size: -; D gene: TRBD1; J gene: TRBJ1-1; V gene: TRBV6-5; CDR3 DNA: TGTGCCAGCAGGGGACAGCCGTACACTGAAGCTTTCTTT; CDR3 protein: CASRGQPYTEAFF
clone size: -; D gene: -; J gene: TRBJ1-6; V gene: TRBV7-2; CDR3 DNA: TGTGCCAGCAGCTTAGAAGGGGCCAGAAATAATTCACCCCTCCACTTT; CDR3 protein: CASSLEGARNNSPLHF
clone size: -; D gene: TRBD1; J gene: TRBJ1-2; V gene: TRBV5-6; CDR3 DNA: TGTGCCAGCAGCTCCGGGACAGGGGGCCCCCAAGCTAACTATGGCTACACCTTC; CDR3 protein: CASSSGTGGPQANYGYTF
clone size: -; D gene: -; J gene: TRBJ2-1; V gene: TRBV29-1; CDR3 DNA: TGCAGCGTGGAAGGCCCGTCTAGAGCCAGCAATGAGCAGTTCTTC; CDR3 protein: CSVEGPSRASNEQFF
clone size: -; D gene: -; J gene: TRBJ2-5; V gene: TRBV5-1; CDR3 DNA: TGCGCCAGCAGCTTGGCCGGAGGGGGAGTCCTGGAGACCCAGTACTTC; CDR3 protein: CASSLAGGGVLETQYF
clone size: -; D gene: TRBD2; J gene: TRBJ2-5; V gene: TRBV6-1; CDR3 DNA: TGTGCCAGCAGTGAATTGGGGGGGGGAGAGACCCAGTACTTC; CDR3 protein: CASSELGGGETQYF
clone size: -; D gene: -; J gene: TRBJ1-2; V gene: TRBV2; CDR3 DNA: TGTGCCAGCAGTGATACAGATTTCTATGGCTACACCTTC; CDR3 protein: CASSDTDFYGYTF
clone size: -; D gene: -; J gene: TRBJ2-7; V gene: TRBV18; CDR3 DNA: TGTGCCAGCTCATCGAGAAGACGGGACTCCGAGCAGTACTTC; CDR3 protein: CASSSRRRDSEQYF
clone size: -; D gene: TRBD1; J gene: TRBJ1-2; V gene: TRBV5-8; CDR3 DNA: TGTGCCAGCCCGCCTCGGACAGGGAGGACCTTC; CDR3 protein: CASPPRTGRTF
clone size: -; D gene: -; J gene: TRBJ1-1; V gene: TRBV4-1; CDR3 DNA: TGCGCCAGCAGCCAAGACGGGGGATACACTGAAGCTTTCTTT; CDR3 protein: CASSQDGGYTEAFF
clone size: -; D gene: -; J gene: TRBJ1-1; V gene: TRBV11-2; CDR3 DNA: TGTGCCAGCAGCTTAACGCGGCTGAACACTGAAGCTTTCTTT; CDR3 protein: CASSLTRLNTEAFF
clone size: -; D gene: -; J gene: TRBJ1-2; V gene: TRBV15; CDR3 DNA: TGTGCCACCAGCAGAGAACCACAGGTAACCTCAAATGGCTACACCTTC; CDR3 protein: CATSREPQVTSNGYTF
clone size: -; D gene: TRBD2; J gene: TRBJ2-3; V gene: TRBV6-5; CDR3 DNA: TGTGCCAGCAGTCTGGGGGGGGGAGGAGATACGCAGTATTTT; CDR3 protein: CASSLGGGGDTQYF
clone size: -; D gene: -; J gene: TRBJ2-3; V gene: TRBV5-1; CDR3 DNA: TGCGCCAGCAGCTTGGACGCACGGGGCCTAGACCCCACAGATACGCAGTATTTT; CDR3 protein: CASSLDARGLDPTDTQYF
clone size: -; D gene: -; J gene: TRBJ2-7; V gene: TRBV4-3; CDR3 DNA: TGCGCCAGCAGCCAGTCGACAGGAGGGTCCTACGAGCAGTACTTC; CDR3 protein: CASSQSTGGSYEQYF
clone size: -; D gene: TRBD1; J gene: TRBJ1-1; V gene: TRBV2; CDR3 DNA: TGTGCCAGCAGTGAAGCGCTTCGGTACAGGGGGCCGGACACTGAAGCTTTCTTT; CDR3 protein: CASSEALRYRGPDTEAFF
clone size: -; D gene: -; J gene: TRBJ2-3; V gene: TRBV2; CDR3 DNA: TGTGCCAGCAGTGAGGGGGACCCGACAGATACGCAGTATTTT; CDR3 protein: CASSEGDPTDTQYF
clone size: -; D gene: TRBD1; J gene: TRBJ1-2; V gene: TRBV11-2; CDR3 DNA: TGTGCCAGCAGCTTAGGTCAGGGGGAAAACTATGGCTACACCTTC; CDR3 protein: CASSLGQGENYGYTF
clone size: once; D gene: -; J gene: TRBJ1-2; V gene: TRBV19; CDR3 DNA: TGTGCCAGTAGTACAGGGTATATCGTTGGCTACACCTTC; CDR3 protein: CASSTGYIVGYTF
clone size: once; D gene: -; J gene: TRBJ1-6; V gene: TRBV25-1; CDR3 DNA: TGTGCCAGCAGTGAACTCGGCCGAACTTATAATTCACCCCTCCACTTT; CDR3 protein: CASSELGRTYNSPLHF
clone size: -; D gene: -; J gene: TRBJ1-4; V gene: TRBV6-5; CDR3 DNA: TGTGCCAGCAGACTAACAGGGTCTAATGAAAAACTGTTTTTT; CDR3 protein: CASRLTGSNEKLFF
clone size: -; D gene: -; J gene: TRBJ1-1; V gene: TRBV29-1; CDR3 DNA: TGCAGCGTCTCAATCACTGAAGCTTTCTTT; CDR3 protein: CSVSITEAFF
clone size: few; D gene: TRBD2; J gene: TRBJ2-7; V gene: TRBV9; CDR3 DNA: TGTGCCAGCAGCGTAGGAGCGGGGGTGATCTACGAGCAGTACTTC; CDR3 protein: CASSVGAGVIYEQYF
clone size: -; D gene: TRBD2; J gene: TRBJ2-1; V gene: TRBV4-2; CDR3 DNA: TGTGCCAGCAGCCAAGATTCCCGGACTAGCGGGTCATATGAGCAGTTCTTC; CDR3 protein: CASSQDSRTSGSYEQFF
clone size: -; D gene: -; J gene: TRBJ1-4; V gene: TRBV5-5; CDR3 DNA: TGTGCCAGCAGCTTGGGGGAATTCTCGGAACTGTTTTTT; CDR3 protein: CASSLGEFSELFF
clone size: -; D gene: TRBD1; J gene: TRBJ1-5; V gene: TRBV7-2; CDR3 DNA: TGTGCCAGCAGCCCATATGGGGGGGGACAGGGGTTTAATCAGCCCCAGCATTTT; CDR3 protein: CASSPYGGGQGFNQPQHF
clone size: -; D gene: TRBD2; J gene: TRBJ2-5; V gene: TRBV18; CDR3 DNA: TGTGCCAGCTCACCATCAAGCGGGGAAGAGACCCAGTACTTC; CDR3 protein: CASSPSSGEETQYF
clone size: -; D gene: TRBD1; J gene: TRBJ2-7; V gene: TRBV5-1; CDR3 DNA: TGCGCCAGCAGTGTACAGGGGGTCTCCTACGAGCAGTACTTC; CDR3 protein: CASSVQGVSYEQYF
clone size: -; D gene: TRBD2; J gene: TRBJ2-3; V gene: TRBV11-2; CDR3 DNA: TGTGCCAGCAGCTTTAGCGGGGGGGCAACAGATACGCAGTATTTT; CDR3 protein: CASSFSGGATDTQYF
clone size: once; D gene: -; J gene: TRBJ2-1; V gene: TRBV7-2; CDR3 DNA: TGTGCCAGCAGCTTAGCGTATGCCGGGAGCTCCTACAATGAGCAGTTCTTC; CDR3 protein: CASSLAYAGSSYNEQFF
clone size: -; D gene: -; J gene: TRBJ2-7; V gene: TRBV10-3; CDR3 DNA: TGTGCCATCAAGGGAAGGGCGCTCTACGAGCAGTACTTC; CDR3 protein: CAIKGRALYEQYF
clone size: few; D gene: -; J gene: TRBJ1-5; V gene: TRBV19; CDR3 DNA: TGTGCCAGTAGTATAGGAAATCAGCCCCAGCATTTT; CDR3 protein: CASSIGNQPQHF
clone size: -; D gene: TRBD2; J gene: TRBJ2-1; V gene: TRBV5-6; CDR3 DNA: TGTGCCAGCAGCTTGTTTCGGCGGGGGGGCGATGAGCAGTTCTTC; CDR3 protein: CASSLFRRGGDEQFF
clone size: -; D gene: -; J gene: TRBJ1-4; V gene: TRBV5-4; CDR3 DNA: TGTGCCAGCAGCTTGAGGGGGGCGGATGAAAAACTGTTTTTT; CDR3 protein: CASSLRGADEKLFF
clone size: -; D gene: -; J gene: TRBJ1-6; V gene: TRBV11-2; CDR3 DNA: TGTGCCAGCAGCTTAAGTCTCCTCGGGGGCTCCTATAATTCACCCCTCCACTTT; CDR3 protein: CASSLSLLGGSYNSPLHF
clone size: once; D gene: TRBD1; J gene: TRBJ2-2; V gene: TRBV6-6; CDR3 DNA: TGTGCCAGCAGTTCACAGGGGGCCCTGACCGGGGAGCTGTTTTTT; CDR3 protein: CASSSQGALTGELFF
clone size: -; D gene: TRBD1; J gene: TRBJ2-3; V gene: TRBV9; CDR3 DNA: TGTGCCAGCAGCGTCTCCGGACAGGGACGCACAGATACGCAGTATTTT; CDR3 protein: CASSVSGQGRTDTQYF
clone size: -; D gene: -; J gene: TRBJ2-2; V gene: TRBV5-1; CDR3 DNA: TGCGCCAGCAGCTCTGGACGCATCAGGGAGCTGTTTTTT; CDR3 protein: CASSSGRIRELFF
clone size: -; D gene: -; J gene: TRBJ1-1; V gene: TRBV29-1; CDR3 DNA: TGCAGCGTCCCCTCCACAGGGAACACTGAAGCTTTCTTT; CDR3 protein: CSVPSTGNTEAFF
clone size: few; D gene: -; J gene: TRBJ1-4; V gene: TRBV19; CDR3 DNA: TGTGCCAGTAGTATGAGAAGGGACGGGAATGAAAAACTGTTTTTT; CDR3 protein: CASSMRRDGNEKLFF
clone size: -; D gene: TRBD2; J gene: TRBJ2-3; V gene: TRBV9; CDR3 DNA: TGTGCCAGCAGCGTAGAGGCCCTAGCGGGGACAGATACGCAGTATTTT; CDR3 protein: CASSVEALAGTDTQYF
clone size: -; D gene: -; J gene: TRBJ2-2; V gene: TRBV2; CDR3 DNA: TGTGCCAGCAGTCGGGGGGCCAGCACCGGGGAGCTGTTTTTT; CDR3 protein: CASSRGASTGELFF
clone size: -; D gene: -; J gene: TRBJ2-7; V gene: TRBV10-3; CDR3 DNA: TGTGCCATCAGTGAGTCGACAGCCTTCCACGAGCAGTACTTC; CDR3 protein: CAISESTAFHEQYF
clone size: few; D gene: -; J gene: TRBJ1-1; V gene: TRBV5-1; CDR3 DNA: TGCGCCAGCAGCTTGTCCAGGGCCACTGAAGCTTTCTTT; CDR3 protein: CASSLSRATEAFF
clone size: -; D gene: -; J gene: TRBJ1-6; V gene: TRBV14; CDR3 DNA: TGTGCCAGCAGCCAAGGTTTCACCCTCCACTTT; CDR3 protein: CASSQGFTLHF
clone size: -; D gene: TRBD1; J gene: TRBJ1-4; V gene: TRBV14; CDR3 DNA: TGTGCCAGCAGCGAAACAGGGGGCGGCGAAAAACTGTTTTTT; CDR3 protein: CASSETGGGEKLFF